What follows are 20 T cell receptor beta chains derived from one specimen sequenced in a study of T cells after yellow fever vaccination. TCRdb itself ran the 5' RACE reads through MiXCR, one entry per CDR3 protein. The data hold hundreds of thousands of distinct CDR3 sequences, with more than 3% observed a single time. The sample consisted of PBMCs, taken on the day of the yellow fever booster vaccination. Receptors originate from a young man who received the YFV17D yellow fever vaccine.

This clonotype rates as hyperexpanded. The V gene is TRBV12-3 or TRBV12-4, the J gene TRBJ2-7; D may be TRBD1 (5 bases). This CDR3 is built from 13 residues. Deletions cut 3 bases from V and 2 bases from J, with 8 bases between. This CDR3 reads CASSFWTPYEQYF. The CDR3 bases are TGTGCCAGCAGTTTTTGGACACCCTACGAGCAGTACTTC.

This clonotype came up many times. In DNA, the CDR3 is TGCAGTGCTTGCCCGCCCTTAGCGGTCGCCTACGAGCAGTACTTC. Protein sequence: CSACPPLAVAYEQYF. This chain links TRBV20-1 with TRBJ2-7; tentatively, D is TRBD2 (6 bases). Germline values: CDR1 DFQATT, CDR2 SNEGSKA (reference sequence). Trimming left V 5 bases short and J 2 bases short, with 19 bases between. The CDR3 has 15 amino acids.

This clonotype was seen many times. The chain recombines TRBV20-1 with TRBJ2-1, with a tentative D call TRBD2 (6 bases). The CDR3 sequence is 12 residues long. Deletions cut 3 bases from V and 8 bases from J, with 11 bases between. The germline V gene encodes CDR1 DFQATT and CDR2 SNEGSKA (reference sequence). CDR3 coding DNA: TGCAGTGCTAGGCGGGACTGGCATGAGCAGTTCTTC. Its translation is CSARRDWHEQFF.

In its sample, this clonotype was seen many times. The chain employs TRBV4-1 and TRBJ2-1, with TRBD2 identical over 13 bases. V was pared by 0 bases and J by 9 bases, with 8 bases of the junction left unmatched. CDR3 length: 17 amino acids. Germline V gene sequence: CDR1 MGHRA, CDR2 YSYEKL. The CDR3 coding sequence is TGCGCCAGCAGCCAAGACCCACTAGCGGGGGGGCATAGTGAGCAGTTCTTC. It yields the protein CASSQDPLAGGHSEQFF.

This clonotype was observed a few times. This chain uses TRBV2 with TRBJ1-3; D not resolved. Germline V lookup: CDR1 SNHLY, CDR2 FYNNEI. The CDR3 totals 16 residues. Trimming cost V 2 bases and J 3 bases, with 14 bases left between them. The CDR3 is CASSEHPSIDGNTIYF. CDR3 nucleotide sequence: TGTGCCAGCAGTGAACACCCGAGTATCGATGGAAACACCATATATTTT.

This clonotype was counted once. A clone one base away is much larger, so this may be a read error. V gene TRBV5-1 combines with J gene TRBJ2-1; D gene uncertain. The CDR3 runs to 14 residues. Germline V gene sequence: CDR1 SGHRS, CDR2 YFSETQ. The CDR3 DNA reads as TGCGCCAGCAGGATCGAGAGCTCCTACAATGGGCAGTTCTTC. It is translated as CASRIESSYNGQFF.

This clonotype was picked up many times. V usage is TRBV5-4 and J usage is TRBJ2-3; D tentatively fits TRBD1 or TRBD2 (6 bases each). Germline V CDR1 and CDR2: SGHNT, YYREEE (reference sequence). The CDR3 runs to 16 residues. Deletions cut 2 bases from V and 3 bases from J, with 16 bases between. This chain's CDR3 is CASSLAPGGATDTQYF. The DNA for the CDR3 is TGTGCCAGCAGCTTAGCCCCCGGGGGCGCGACAGATACGCAGTATTTT.

This clonotype appeared many times. The CDR3 loop is CASSSNVGGGETQYF. In nucleotides, the CDR3 is TGCGCCAGCAGCTCCAACGTGGGGGGTGGAGAGACCCAGTACTTC. The J gene is TRBJ2-5, the V gene TRBV5-1; possible D gene TRBD2, 6 bases. The CDR3 length is 15 residues. V was pared by 3 bases and J by 4 bases, with 16 bases between. Germline V lookup: CDR1 SGHRS, CDR2 YFSETQ. Full variable domain (rest looked up from reference TRBV5-1 and TRBJ2-5): KAGVTQTPRYLIKTRGQQVTLSCSPISGHRSVSWYQQTPGQGLQFLFEYFSETQRNKGNFPGRFSGRQFSNSRSEMNVSTLELGDSALYLCASSSNVGGGETQYFGPGTRLLVL.

J is TRBJ1-2 and V is TRBV3-1, with 8 bases fitting TRBD1. The CDR3 has 14 residues. In germline, CDR1 is LGHDT, CDR2 YNNKEL (reference sequence). Germline trimming cut 4 bases from V and 7 bases from J; bases unmatched to any gene: 8. CDR3 nucleotide sequence: TGTGCCAGCAGCCCCCGAGGACAGGGACGTGGCTACACCTTC. It specifies CASSPRGQGRGYTF.

This clonotype was seen a few times. The chain couples TRBV7-3 to TRBJ2-1; D not resolved. The ends were cut back, 2 bases at V and 7 bases at J, with 9 bases in the middle. Germline V lookup: CDR1 SGHTA, CDR2 FQGTGA. The CDR3 loop spans 13 amino acids. The DNA for the CDR3 is TGTGCCAGCAGCTTATCCCCAGGAAATGAGCAGTTCTTC. Translation gives CASSLSPGNEQFF.

This clonotype has a handful of counts. This chain links TRBV7-9 with TRBJ1-3; D remains ambiguous. V gave up 2 bases and J gave up 8 bases, with 13 bases separating them. The CDR3 is 14 residues long. Germline CDR1 reads SEHNR; CDR2 reads FQNEAQ (reference sequence). The CDR3 DNA reads as TGTGCCAGCAGCTTAAGCTCCGTGTTACACACCATATATTTT. Protein sequence: CASSLSSVLHTIYF.

At least ten counts were recorded for this clonotype. The chain couples TRBV19 to TRBJ2-2; D may be TRBD2 (5 bases). V shed 7 bases and J shed 4 bases, with 10 bases lying between them. Germline lookup yields CDR1 LNHDA and CDR2 SQIVND (reference sequence). This CDR3 contains 13 residues. CDR3 bases: TGTGCCAGTAAAGGAGGATCCACCGGGGAGCTGTTTTTT. It yields the protein CASKGGSTGELFF. The full variable domain, rest sourced from reference TRBV19 and TRBJ2-2, is DGGITQSPKYLFRKEGQNVTLSCEQNLNHDAMYWYRQDPGQGLRLIYYSQIVNDFQKGDIAEGYSVSREKKESFPLTVTSAQKNPTAFYLCASKGGSTGELFFGEGSRLTVL.

This clonotype was observed a handful of times. The chain joins TRBV9 to TRBJ2-1; the match to TRBD2 covers 10 bases. The CDR3 is 16 residues long. Germline V gene lookup returns CDR1 SGDLS and CDR2 YYNGEE. The V and J ends lost 4 bases and 8 bases, in that order; junction bases with no gene match: 12. DNA for the CDR3: TGTGCCAGCAGCCCCCGAGGGAGCGGGGGGGCCGATGAGCAGTTCTTC. It is translated as CASSPRGSGGADEQFF. The variable domain in full, with the rest retrieved from reference TRBV9 and TRBJ2-1, is DSGVTQTPKHLITATGQRVTLRCSPRSGDLSVYWYQQSLDQGLQFLIQYYNGEERAKGNILERFSAQQFPDLHSELNLSSLELGDSALYFCASSPRGSGGADEQFFGPGTRLTVL.

This clonotype was detected ten times or more. The genes are TRBV10-3 and TRBJ2-5; D is unclear. The CDR3 is made up of 14 amino acids. Germline V gene lookup returns CDR1 ENHRY and CDR2 SYGVKD. V lost 1 base and J lost 0, with 6 bases in between. The CDR3 loop reads CAISELGNQETQYF. CDR3 nucleotides: TGTGCCATCAGTGAGTTGGGGAACCAAGAGACCCAGTACTTC.

This clonotype showed up many times. The CDR3 DNA reads TGTGCCTGGAGCAGGGGACAGTACAATGAGCAGTTCTTC. Its protein is CAWSRGQYNEQFF. The V gene is TRBV30, the J gene TRBJ2-1, with TRBD1 matching over 7 bases. In germline, CDR1 is GTSNPN, CDR2 SVGIG (reference sequence). CDR3 length equals 13 residues. The ends lost 3 bases at V and 4 bases at J; junction bases unmatched: 3.

This clonotype was recorded at least ten times. The V gene is TRBV3-1, the J gene TRBJ2-5; possible D gene TRBD2, 7 bases. The CDR3 totals 15 residues. CDR1 and CDR2 (germline): LGHDT, YNNKEL (reference sequence). Trimming took off 3 bases at V and 1 base at J, with 12 bases between the two ends. The CDR3 region is CASSHLRGGQETQYF. CDR3 nucleotide sequence: TGTGCCAGCAGCCATTTGAGGGGGGGCCAAGAGACCCAGTACTTC.

This clonotype was picked up a small number of times. V usage is TRBV12-3 or TRBV12-4 and J usage is TRBJ2-5; 10 nucleotides align to TRBD2. The CDR3 totals 13 residues. The V gene end was trimmed by 7 bases and the J gene end by 4 bases; junction bases not matched to a gene: 3. The DNA of the CDR3 is TGTGCCAGCACCTTAGCGGGAGGAGAGACCCAGTACTTC. Its translation is CASTLAGGETQYF.

This clonotype was counted only a few times. This rearrangement joins TRBV10-1 to TRBJ2-7; D is perhaps TRBD1 (5 bases). In germline, CDR1 is WNHNN, CDR2 SYGVQD (reference sequence). The CDR3 runs to 13 residues. Trimming removed 2 bases at V and 7 bases at J, with 12 bases between. The CDR3 nucleotides read TGCGCCAGCAGTGAGGCCCCAGGGCGGGAGCAGTACTTC. This translates into CASSEAPGREQYF.

The rearrangement uses TRBV27 and TRBJ2-1; no firm D call. V was shortened by 6 bases and J by 6 bases, with 12 bases between the two germline ends. The length of the CDR3 is 13 residues. Germline V gives CDR1 MNHEY, CDR2 SMNVEV (reference sequence). CDR3 in DNA: TGTGCCAGCAGACCAATGCTGTGCAATGAGCAGTTCTTC. This sequence encodes CASRPMLCNEQFF.

This clonotype was observed a handful of times. The chain has TRBV6-6 and TRBJ2-3; TRBD2 is a possible D gene (5 bases). Germline lookup yields CDR1 MNHNY and CDR2 SVGAGI (reference sequence). V was shortened by 10 bases and J by 4 bases, with 21 bases between the two germline ends. CDR3 length: 15 amino acids. CDR3 amino acids: CATRVGQAGSDTQYF. CDR3 nucleotide sequence: TGTGCCACGAGGGTAGGGCAGGCGGGTTCAGATACGCAGTATTTT.